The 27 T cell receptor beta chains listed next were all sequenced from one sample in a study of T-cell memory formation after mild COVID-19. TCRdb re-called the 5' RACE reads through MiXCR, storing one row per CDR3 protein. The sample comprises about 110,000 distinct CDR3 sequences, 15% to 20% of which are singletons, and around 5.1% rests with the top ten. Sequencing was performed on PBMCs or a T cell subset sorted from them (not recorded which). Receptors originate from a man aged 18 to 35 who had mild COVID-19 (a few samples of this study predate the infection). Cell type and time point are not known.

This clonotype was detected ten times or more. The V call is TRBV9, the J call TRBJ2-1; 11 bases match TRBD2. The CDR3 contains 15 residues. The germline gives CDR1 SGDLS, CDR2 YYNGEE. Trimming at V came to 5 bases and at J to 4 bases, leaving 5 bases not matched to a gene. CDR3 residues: CASSVTSGGYNEQFF. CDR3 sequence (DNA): TGTGCCAGCAGTGTAACTAGCGGGGGTTACAATGAGCAGTTCTTC. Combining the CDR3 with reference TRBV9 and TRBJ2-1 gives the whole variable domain DSGVTQTPKHLITATGQRVTLRCSPRSGDLSVYWYQQSLDQGLQFLIQYYNGEERAKGNILERFSAQQFPDLHSELNLSSLELGDSALYFCASSVTSGGYNEQFFGPGTRLTVL.

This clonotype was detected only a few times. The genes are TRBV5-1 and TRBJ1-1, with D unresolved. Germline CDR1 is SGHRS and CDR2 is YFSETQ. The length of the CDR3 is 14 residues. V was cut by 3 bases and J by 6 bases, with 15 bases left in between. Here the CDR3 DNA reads TGCGCCAGCAGCTCCCGGGTGGGTCGGGCTGAAGCTTTCTTT. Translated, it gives CASSSRVGRAEAFF.

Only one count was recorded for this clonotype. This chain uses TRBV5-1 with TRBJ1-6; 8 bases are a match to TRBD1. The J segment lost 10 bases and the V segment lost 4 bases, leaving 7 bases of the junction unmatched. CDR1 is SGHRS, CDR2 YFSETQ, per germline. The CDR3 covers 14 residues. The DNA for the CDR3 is TGCGCCAGCAGCCCGGGACAGGAAGAATCACCCCTCCACTTT. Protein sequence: CASSPGQEESPLHF.

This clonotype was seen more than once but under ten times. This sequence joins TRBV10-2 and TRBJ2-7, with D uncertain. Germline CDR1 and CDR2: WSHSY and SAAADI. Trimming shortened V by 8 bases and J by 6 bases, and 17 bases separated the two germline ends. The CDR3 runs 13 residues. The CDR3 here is CASGPQSSGEQYF. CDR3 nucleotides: TGCGCCAGCGGACCCCAGAGTTCCGGCGAGCAGTACTTC.

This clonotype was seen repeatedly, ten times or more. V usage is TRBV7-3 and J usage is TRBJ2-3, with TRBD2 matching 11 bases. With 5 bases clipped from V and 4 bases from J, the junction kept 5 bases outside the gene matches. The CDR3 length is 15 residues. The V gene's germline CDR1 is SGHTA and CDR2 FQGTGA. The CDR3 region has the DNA TGTGCCAGCAGCCCCCTAGCGGGGGGCGCAGATACGCAGTATTTT. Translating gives CASSPLAGGADTQYF.

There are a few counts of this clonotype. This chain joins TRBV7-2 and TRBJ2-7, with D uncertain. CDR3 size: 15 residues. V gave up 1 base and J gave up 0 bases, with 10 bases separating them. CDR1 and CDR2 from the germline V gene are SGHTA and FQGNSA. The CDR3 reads CASSLDPVSSYEQYF. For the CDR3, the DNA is TGTGCCAGCAGCTTAGACCCGGTCTCCTCCTACGAGCAGTACTTC.

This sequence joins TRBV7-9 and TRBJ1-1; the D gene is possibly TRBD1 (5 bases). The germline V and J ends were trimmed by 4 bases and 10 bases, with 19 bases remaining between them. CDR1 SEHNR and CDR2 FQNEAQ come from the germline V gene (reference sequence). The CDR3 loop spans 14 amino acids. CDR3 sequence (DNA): TGTGCCAGCAGCTCAGCGGCTTACGTCACAGGAGCTTTCTTT. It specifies CASSSAAYVTGAFF.

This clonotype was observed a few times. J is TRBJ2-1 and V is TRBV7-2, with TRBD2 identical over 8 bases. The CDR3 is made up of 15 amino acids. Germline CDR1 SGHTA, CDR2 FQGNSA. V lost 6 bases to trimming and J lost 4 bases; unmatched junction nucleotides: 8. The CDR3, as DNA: TGTGCCAGCAGAGAAGCGGGGGTATTTTACAATGAGCAGTTCTTC. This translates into CASREAGVFYNEQFF.

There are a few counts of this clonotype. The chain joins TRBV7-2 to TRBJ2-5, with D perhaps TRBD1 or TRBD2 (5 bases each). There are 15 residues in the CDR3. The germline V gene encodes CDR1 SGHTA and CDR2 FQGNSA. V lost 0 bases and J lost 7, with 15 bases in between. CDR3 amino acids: CASSLAGPSQGTQYF. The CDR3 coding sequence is TGTGCCAGCAGCTTAGCGGGACCCTCCCAGGGGACCCAGTACTTC.

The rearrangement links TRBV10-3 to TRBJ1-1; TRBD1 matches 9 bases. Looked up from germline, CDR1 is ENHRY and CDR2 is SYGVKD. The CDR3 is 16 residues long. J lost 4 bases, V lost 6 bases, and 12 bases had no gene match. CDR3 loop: CAIRDLDRGVVTEAFF. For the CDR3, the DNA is TGTGCCATCAGGGACTTGGACAGGGGCGTGGTCACTGAAGCTTTCTTT.

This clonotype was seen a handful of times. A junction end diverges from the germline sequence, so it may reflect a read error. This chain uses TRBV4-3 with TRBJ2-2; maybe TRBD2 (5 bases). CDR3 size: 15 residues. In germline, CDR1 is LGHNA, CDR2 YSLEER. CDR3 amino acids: CASSQDLPRTGDLFF. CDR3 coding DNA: TGCGCCAGCAGCCAAGATCTTCCCAGGACCGGGGATCTGTTTTTT.

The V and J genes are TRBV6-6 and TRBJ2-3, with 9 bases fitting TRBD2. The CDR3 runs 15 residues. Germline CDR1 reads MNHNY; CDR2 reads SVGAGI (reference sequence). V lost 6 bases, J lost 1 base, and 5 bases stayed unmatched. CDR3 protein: CASRVSGGGTDTQYF. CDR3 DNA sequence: TGTGCCAGCAGAGTTAGCGGGGGAGGCACAGATACGCAGTATTTT.

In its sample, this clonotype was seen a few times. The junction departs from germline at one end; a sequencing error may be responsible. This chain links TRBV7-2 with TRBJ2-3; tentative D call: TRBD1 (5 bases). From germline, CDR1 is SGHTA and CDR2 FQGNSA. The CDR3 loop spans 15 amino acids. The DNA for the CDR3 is TGTGCCAGCAGTTTAGGTGGGGCTAGCACAGATACGCAGTATTTT. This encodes CASSLGGASTDTQYF.

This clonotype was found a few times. DNA for the CDR3: TGCGCCAGCAGCCGTGAACAGGGGGCCGCGAGAGGATACAATGAGCAGTTCTTC. Its translation: CASSREQGAARGYNEQFF. The chain is built from TRBV5-1 and TRBJ2-1, with TRBD1 matching 9 bases. Unmatched junction bases numbered 15, after V lost 4 bases and J lost 4 bases. Germline V gives CDR1 SGHRS, CDR2 YFSETQ. The CDR3 has 18 residues.

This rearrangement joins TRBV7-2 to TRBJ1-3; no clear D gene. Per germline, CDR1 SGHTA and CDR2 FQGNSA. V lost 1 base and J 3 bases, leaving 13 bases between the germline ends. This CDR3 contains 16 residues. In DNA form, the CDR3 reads TGTGCCAGCAGCTTAGTCCATAGTCTTTATGGAAACACCATATATTTT. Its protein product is CASSLVHSLYGNTIYF.

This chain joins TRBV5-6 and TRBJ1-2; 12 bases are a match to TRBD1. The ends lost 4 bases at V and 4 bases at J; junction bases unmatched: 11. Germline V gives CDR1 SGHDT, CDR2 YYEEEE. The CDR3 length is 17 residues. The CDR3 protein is CASSRDRGLLRSYGYTF. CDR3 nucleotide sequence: TGTGCCAGCAGCCGGGACAGGGGGCTCCTGCGGAGCTATGGCTACACCTTC.

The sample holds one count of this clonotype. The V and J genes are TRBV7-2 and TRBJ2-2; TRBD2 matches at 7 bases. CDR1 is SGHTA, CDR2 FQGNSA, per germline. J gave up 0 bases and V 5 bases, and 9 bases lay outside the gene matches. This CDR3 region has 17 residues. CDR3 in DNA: TGTGCCAGCAGCCCCGACCCGGGGGGTACGAACACCGGGGAGCTGTTTTTT. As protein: CASSPDPGGTNTGELFF.

Written as DNA, the CDR3 is TGTGCCAGCAGCTTAGTTCAGGGTCTGGGAGAGACCCAGTACTTC. Translated: CASSLVQGLGETQYF. V and J are TRBV7-9 and TRBJ2-5; possible D gene TRBD1, 5 bases. The germline gives CDR1 SEHNR, CDR2 FQNEAQ (reference sequence). CDR3 size: 15 residues. V was pared by 1 base and J by 4 bases, with 13 bases between.

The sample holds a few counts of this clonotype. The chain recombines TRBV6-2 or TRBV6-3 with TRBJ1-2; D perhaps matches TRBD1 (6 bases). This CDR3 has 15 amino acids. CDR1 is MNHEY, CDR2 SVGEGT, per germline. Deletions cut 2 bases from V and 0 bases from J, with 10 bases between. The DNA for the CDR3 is TGTGCCAGCAGTTACCCGGGACAAACTAACTATGGCTACACCTTC. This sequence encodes CASSYPGQTNYGYTF.

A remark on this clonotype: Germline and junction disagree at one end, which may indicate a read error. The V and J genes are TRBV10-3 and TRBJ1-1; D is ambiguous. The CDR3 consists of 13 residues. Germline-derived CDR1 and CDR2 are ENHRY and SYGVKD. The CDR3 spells CAITEVMDTEAFF. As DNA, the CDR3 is TGTGCCATCACTGAGGTGATGGACACTGAAGCTTTCTTT.

The CDR3 protein is CASSFRGDNQPQHF. CDR3 nucleotide sequence: TGTGCCAGCAGTTTCCGGGGGGACAATCAGCCCCAGCATTTT. This sequence joins TRBV6-2 or TRBV6-3 and TRBJ1-5, with D possibly being TRBD1 (5 bases). This CDR3 region has 14 residues. Trimming removed 4 bases from V and 3 bases from J, with 10 bases in between. From germline, CDR1 is MNHEY and CDR2 SVGEGT.

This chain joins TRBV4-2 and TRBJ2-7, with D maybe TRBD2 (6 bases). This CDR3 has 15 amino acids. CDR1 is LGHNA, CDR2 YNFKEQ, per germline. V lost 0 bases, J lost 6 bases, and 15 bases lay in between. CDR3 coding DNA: TGTGCCAGCAGCCAAGAAGAAGGGACTTCGGGCGAGCAGTACTTC. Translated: CASSQEEGTSGEQYF.

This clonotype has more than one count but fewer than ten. The DNA of the CDR3 is TGTGCCAGCAGCGCCGGGATTGGAGGGGGGAAAGAGACCCAGTACTTC. Translation: CASSAGIGGGKETQYF. The chain carries TRBV9 and TRBJ2-5; either TRBD1 or TRBD2 may supply D (6 bases each). V was trimmed by 3 bases and J by 3 bases, leaving 18 bases between them. Germline values: CDR1 SGDLS, CDR2 YYNGEE. This CDR3 spans 16 amino acids.

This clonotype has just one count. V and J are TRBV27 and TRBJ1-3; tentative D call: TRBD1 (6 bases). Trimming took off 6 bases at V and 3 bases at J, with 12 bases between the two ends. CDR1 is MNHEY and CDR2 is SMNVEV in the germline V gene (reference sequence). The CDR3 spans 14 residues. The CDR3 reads CASSRGASGNTIYF. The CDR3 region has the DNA TGTGCCAGCAGCAGGGGCGCGAGTGGAAACACCATATATTTT.

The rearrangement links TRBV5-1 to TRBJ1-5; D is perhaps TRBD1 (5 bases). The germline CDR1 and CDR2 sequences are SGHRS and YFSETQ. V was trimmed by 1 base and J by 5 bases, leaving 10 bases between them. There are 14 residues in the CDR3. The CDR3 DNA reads TGCGCCAGCAGCTTGACGGGGGAAGATCAGCCCCAGCATTTT. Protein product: CASSLTGEDQPQHF.

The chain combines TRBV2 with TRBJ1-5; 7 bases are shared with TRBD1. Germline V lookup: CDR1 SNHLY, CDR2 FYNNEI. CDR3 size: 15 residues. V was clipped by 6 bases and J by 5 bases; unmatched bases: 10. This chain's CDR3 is CASRTGEGNYQPQHF. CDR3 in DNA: TGTGCCAGCAGAACAGGGGAGGGGAACTATCAGCCCCAGCATTTT.

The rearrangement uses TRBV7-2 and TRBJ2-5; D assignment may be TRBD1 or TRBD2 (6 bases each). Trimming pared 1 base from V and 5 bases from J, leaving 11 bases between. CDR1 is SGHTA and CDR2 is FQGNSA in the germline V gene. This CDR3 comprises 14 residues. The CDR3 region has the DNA TGTGCCAGCAGCTTAGATCCGGGGGCGGAGACCCAGTACTTC. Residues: CASSLDPGAETQYF.